The rows below give T cell receptor beta chains drawn from one sample of a study of graft-versus-host responses after intestinal transplantation. Some clones are missing from TCRdb's copy, which holds only in-frame ones; the method was immunoSEQ multiplex PCR. The top ten clones hold more than 0.1% of a sample with some 130,000 clones, over 80% of them seen once. These receptors' targets are unknown. Sample: unstimulated CD4+ T cells sorted from spleen or lymph node cells, taken before intestinal transplant. Receptor source: a human donor who received an intestinal transplant. The CDR3 runs from the conserved cysteine through the conserved F or W. A D gene is named only where the DNA matches it firmly. Size values are once, few and many counts, or a class for expanded clones, and some rows have none.

TRBV5-1	.	.	TRBJ2-7	TGCGCCAGGCAGGCTTTGGAGACCTACGAGCAGTACTTC	CARQALETYEQYF
TRBV28	.	few	TRBJ1-2	TGTGCCAGCAGGAGAACAGCTGGCTACACCTTC	CASRRTAGYTF
TRBV27	.	.	TRBJ1-6	TGTGCCAGCAGTCCCCTGCCCGTGAGCTCCTATAATTCACCCCTCCACTTT	CASSPLPVSSYNSPLHF
TRBV29-1	TRBD1	.	TRBJ1-5	TGCAGCGTTGGAGGGGGCGGTCAGCCCCAGCATTTT	CSVGGGGQPQHF
TRBV5-6	.	.	TRBJ2-5	TGTGCCAGCAGCTTGGAGCGCGGGACCCAACAAGAGACCCAGTACTTC	CASSLERGTQQETQYF
TRBV15	.	.	TRBJ1-2	TGTGCCACCAGCAGAGAAGGGGTTTTTGGCTATGGCTACACCTTC	CATSREGVFGYGYTF
TRBV6-5	.	.	TRBJ2-7	TGTGCCAGCAGTACCCTTGTTGGCGAGCAGTACTTC	CASSTLVGEQYF
TRBV9	.	.	TRBJ2-7	TGTGCCAGCAGCGTAGGGGTCTTCACCCCGACCCCCGAGCAGTACTTC	CASSVGVFTPTPEQYF
TRBV15	TRBD2	.	TRBJ2-2	TGTGCCACCAGCAGGGGGACTACCAGTTTCACCGGGGAGCTGTTTTTT	CATSRGTTSFTGELFF
TRBV19	.	.	TRBJ2-2	TGTGCCAGTAAGGGACGGAGAGGGGCCGGGGAGCTGTTTTTT	CASKGRRGAGELFF
TRBV15	.	once	TRBJ1-2	TGTGCCACCAGCAGAAGTCGGGGCAGGGAGAGTGGCTACACCTTC	CATSRSRGRESGYTF
TRBV9	TRBD2	.	TRBJ2-1	TGTGCCAGCAGCGTAGCTCTAGCGGGAGTCGGTTACAATGAGCAGTTCTTC	CASSVALAGVGYNEQFF
TRBV9	TRBD2	.	TRBJ2-7	TGTGCCAGCAGCGTAACAGATTTAGGACTAGCGGGAGCCCCGCGGGCCTACGAGCAGTACTTC	CASSVTDLGLAGAPRAYEQYF
TRBV6-5	.	.	TRBJ2-7	TGTGCCAGCAGCTGGGTCGCCTCCCTACGGGAGCAGTACTTC	CASSWVASLREQYF
TRBV5-6	.	.	TRBJ2-4	TGTGCCAGCAGGGCGTATGTAGCCAAAAACATTCAGTACTTC	CASRAYVAKNIQYF
TRBV27	TRBD2	.	TRBJ2-1	TGTGCCAGCAGTTACGGACTAGTTTTCTACAATGAGCAGTTCTTC	CASSYGLVFYNEQFF
TRBV11-2	.	.	TRBJ2-3	TGTGCCAGCAGCTTAGACAGGGATACGCAGTATTTT	CASSLDRDTQYF
TRBV7-2	TRBD2	.	TRBJ2-1	TGTGCCAGCAGCGTTCCGGGACTAGCGGGTAACAATGAGCAGTTCTTC	CASSVPGLAGNNEQFF
TRBV2	.	once	TRBJ2-2	TGTGCCAGCAGTGGGAGGGGGCGCGTGGGCACCGGGGAGCTGTTTTTT	CASSGRGRVGTGELFF
TRBV28	TRBD2	.	TRBJ2-3	TGTGCCAGCAGTTTAGAAGCGGGACGAATCACAGATACGCAGTATTTT	CASSLEAGRITDTQYF
TRBV9	.	.	TRBJ2-1	TGTGCCAGCAGCGTAGGTAGCGGTACCTACAATGAGCAGTTCTTC	CASSVGSGTYNEQFF
TRBV18	TRBD2	.	TRBJ2-1	TGTGCCAGCTCACCACCGGCTAGCGGGAGGGCCGATGAGCAGTTCTTC	CASSPPASGRADEQFF
TRBV5-1	.	once	TRBJ2-5	TGCGCCAGCAGCTTGGCGTCTGAGGAGACCCAGTACTTC	CASSLASEETQYF
TRBV9	TRBD2	once	TRBJ2-7	TGTGCCAGCAGTAGCGGGTCCGACTCCTACGAGCAGTACTTC	CASSSGSDSYEQYF
TRBV5-5	.	.	TRBJ1-4	TGTGCCAGCAGCTTCGGCCCCGGCTACCCTAATGAAAAACTGTTTTTT	CASSFGPGYPNEKLFF
TRBV30	.	.	TRBJ2-7	TGTGCCTGGAGTACTCGCTACGAGCAGTACTTC	CAWSTRYEQYF
TRBV9	TRBD1	.	TRBJ2-7	TGTGCCAGCAGCGTTCTAGGGGACAGCTCCTACGAGCAGTACTTC	CASSVLGDSSYEQYF
TRBV10-2	.	.	TRBJ1-4	TGCGCCAGCAGCGCGAATGGGGGAGAAAAACTGTTTTTT	CASSANGGEKLFF
TRBV6-1	.	.	TRBJ1-6	TGTGCCAGCACTTACCCCCTCTATAATTCACCCCTCCACTTT	CASTYPLYNSPLHF
TRBV7-9	.	.	TRBJ2-6	TGTGCCAGCAGCTTAGCGGTTGGGGCCAACGTCCTGACTTTC	CASSLAVGANVLTF